This T cell receptor beta chain was identified during a study of blood T cell repertoires in COVID-19. Across the study: Samples of COVID-19 (acute and convalescent) were obtained from the United States, Italy and Spain. Sample material is recorded as cDNA or gDNA derived from T cells, B-cell-depleted T cells, or PBMCs.

What the recovered Cohort 3 donors had was two negative PCRs, clearance, or symptom resolution. Per the authors' pipeline: Amplification of reference gene primers provided the estimated nucleated cell counts. Measured with immunoSEQ multiplex PCR; TCRdb has only the in-frame clones, and not every one. V and J calls and clone size come straight from that table; D and trimming were deduced from the DNA. The sample shows hundreds of thousands of clones, more than 75% of them seen only once. Looked up from germline, CDR1 is SEHNR and CDR2 is FQNEAQ (reference sequence). The CDR3 totals 15 residues. Trimming cost V 5 bases and J 1 base; bases outside gene matches: 5. This clone was seen a single time.

Sample: PBMCs or T cells enriched from blood (not recorded which). The V and J genes are TRBV7-9 and TRBJ2-5; 9 positions agree with TRBD2. The sequence was collected from a woman aged 50 to 65 who had recovered from COVID-19. DNA for the CDR3: TGTGCCAGCAGCCTTACTAGCGGGTCCCAAGAGACCCAGTACTTC. Translating it yields CASSLTSGSQETQYF. The full variable domain, completed using reference TRBV7-9 and TRBJ2-5, is DTGVSQNPRHKITKRGQNVTFRCDPISEHNRLYWYRQTLGQGPEFLTYFQNEAQLEKSRLLSDRFSAERPKGSFSTLEIQRTEQGDSAMYLCASSLTSGSQETQYFGPGTRLLVL.